This entry describes one TCR beta chain. In this sample, this clonotype turned up a few times. What antigen it recognizes has not been identified. Base qualities are not at hand, and no much larger clone is one base apart. The sample's treatment or condition, from its label and the paper: live attenuated yellow fever vaccine strain. A standard Ficoll-Paque protocol was used to isolate PBMCs from peripheral blood. CD4 and CD8 T-cell fractions were isolated with Dynabeads CD4 and CD8 positive selection kits. TriZol was used to extract RNA from bulk PBMCs, CD4 and CD8 fractions, and dextramer-positive and dextramer-negative fractions. The CDR3 spans 15 residues, from the cysteine through the phenylalanine. Solely the CDR3 DNA is kept, with 45 bases framed from the first base. Relative to germline, V is missing 2 bases and J is missing 2 bases, with 5 bases of the junction outside any gene match. The germline V gene (reference sequence) gives CDR1 as SEHNR and CDR2 as FQNEAQ.

This sample is drawn from a study of T cells after yellow fever vaccination (dated by TCRdb to about 2019). Regarding the complete study: The SMART-Seq v4 Ultra Low Input RNA kit was used to prepare libraries from fractions with low cell numbers. To track T-cell clones before and after primary and booster YFV17D yellow fever vaccination, bulk TCR alpha and beta repertoires were sequenced longitudinally. Two healthy male donors, one aged 18 to 30 and one aged 30 to 40 years, were included in the cohort. Bulk PBMC replicates and cell subsets were isolated from blood drawn at multiple timepoints before and after both primary and secondary immunization.

Data came from an Illumina NovaSeq 6000. TCR cDNA was synthesized by 5'RACE template switching, which introduced a universal primer site and unique molecular identifiers. Priming for cDNA synthesis came from both the TCR alpha and TCR beta constant segments. Libraries were amplified in two PCR steps, with sample barcodes and sequencing adapters added in the second step. Sequencing of the libraries was done on either Illumina HiSeq 2500 (2x100 bp) or NovaSeq (2x150 bp). The original methods were these. Demultiplexing of reads and collapsing into UMI consensus sequences were performed with MIGEC, and V(D)J alignment was carried out with MiXCR. Clonotypes responding to the vaccine were identified with edgeR on replicate PBMC samples, with the criteria of FDR below 0.01 and a log2 fold change above 5 up to day 15. Bulk clonotypes were assigned CD4 or CD8 identity according to which sequenced CD4 or CD8 repertoire held them at higher abundance. TCRdb trimmed public reads at Q25 via fastp, called clones via MiXCR and kept in-frame beta chains. Every CDR3 protein is listed once, alongside the most common genes and DNA of its rows. Here the V and J calls rest on TCRdb's processing, not on the authors' analysis. Present in this sample are approximately 160,000 distinct CDR3 sequences, around 9% of which were seen just once. Of the sample, around 40% falls within the top ten clones.

The paper as a whole reports these results and caveats: FACS-sorted repertoires could contain abundant contaminating clonotypes from the bulk population, so computational filtering was required. A small fraction of clonotypes appeared in both the CD4 and CD8 compartments, likely as a result of convergent recombination. Because only two donors were included in the study, the extent to which the findings can be generalized is limited. Compared with the primary T-cell response, the secondary T-cell response was weaker but faster, peaking on day 5 rather than day 15. Most clones expanded after primary vaccination (approximately 97% of CD4 and approximately 90% of CD8) were re-detected after the booster, suggesting that broad memory maintenance occurred.

This clonotype was sampled from a man between 18 and 35 years old who received the YFV17D yellow fever vaccine. Recombination linked TRBV7-9 to TRBJ2-5, with 7 central nucleotides matching TRBD2. Specimen: CD8+ T cells sorted from PBMCs, collected 45 days after the yellow fever booster vaccination. The DNA is TGTGCCAGCAGCTTACCTAGCGGACATCAAGAGACCCAGTACTTC. Its product reads: CASSLPSGHQETQYF.